Below, 8 T cell receptor beta chains from the same sample are listed, as sequenced in a study of blood T cells in healthy people across ages. A second 7 to 11 cycle PCR used barcoded and J-beta primers. From the 5' RACE reads, TCRdb called clonotypes with MiXCR, one entry per CDR3 protein. The sample shows 1.8 million or so distinct CDR3 sequences, 35% to 50% of them seen only once. Sequenced input: blood. These receptors all come from a human donor in good health.

This sequence joins TRBV29-1 and TRBJ1-4, with D unclear. This CDR3 has 12 residues. CDR1 SQVTM and CDR2 ANQGSEA come from the germline V gene. V lost 6 bases, J lost 0 bases, and 5 bases lay in between. Written as DNA, the CDR3 is TGCAGCGTATCCTCAACTAATGAAAAACTGTTTTTT. Translation gives CSVSSTNEKLFF. Together with reference TRBV29-1 and TRBJ1-4, the CDR3 gives the full variable domain: SAVISQKPSRDICQRGTSLTIQCQVDSQVTMMFWYRQQPGQSLTLIATANQGSEATYESGFVIDKFPISRPNLTFSTLTVSNMSPEDSSIYLCSVSSTNEKLFFGSGTQLSVL.

Many counts were recorded for this clonotype. J is TRBJ2-7 and V is TRBV20-1; 8 nucleotides align to TRBD1. Trimming cost V 5 bases and J 9 bases; bases outside gene matches: 12. The CDR3 loop spans 13 amino acids. Germline lookup yields CDR1 DFQATT and CDR2 SNEGSKA (reference sequence). CDR3 nucleotide sequence: TGCAGTGCTGCCCAGGACAGGGTAGGTCGGCAGTACTTC. Protein product: CSAAQDRVGRQYF.

Only a few counts were recorded for this clonotype. The J gene is TRBJ2-4, the V gene TRBV12-3 or TRBV12-4; D is ambiguous. The CDR3 runs to 13 residues. Trimming cost V 5 bases and J 6 bases, with 11 bases left between them. The CDR3 reads CASSPPPRNIQYF. CDR3 DNA: TGTGCCAGCAGTCCACCCCCCCGAAACATTCAGTACTTC.

This clonotype has only a few counts. The V and J genes are TRBV4-1 and TRBJ1-4; D unclear. CDR3 length: 17 residues. With 0 bases removed from V and 6 bases from J, the gap between germline ends came to 17 bases. In germline, CDR1 is MGHRA, CDR2 YSYEKL. CDR3 in DNA: TGCGCCAGCAGCCAAGATCTCCGCCGCGGTACAGATGAAAAACTGTTTTTT. This codes for CASSQDLRRGTDEKLFF.

Notes on this clonotype: Relative to the germline gene, one junction end is altered; a read error may explain this. The chain couples TRBV11-2 to TRBJ1-2; TRBD1 matches 12 bases. CDR1 SGHAT and CDR2 FQNNGV come from the germline V gene. The CDR3 sequence is 15 residues long. The CDR3, as DNA: TGTGCCGGCAGCTTAGACAAGGGGACAGGGGGCGGCTACACCTTC. Translating gives CAGSLDKGTGGGYTF. Variable domain in full (rest from reference TRBV11-2 and TRBJ1-2): EAGVAQSPRYKIIEKRQSVAFWCNPISGHATLYWYQQILGQGPKLLIQFQNNGVVDDSQLPKDRFSAERLKGVDSTLKIQPAKLEDSAVYLCAGSLDKGTGGGYTFGSGTRLTVV.

The chain employs TRBV7-2 and TRBJ2-7; D may correspond to TRBD1 or TRBD2 (6 bases each). CDR1 is SGHTA, CDR2 FQGNSA, per germline. V was pared by 1 base and J by 5 bases, with 12 bases between. The CDR3 has 14 residues. The DNA of the CDR3 is TGTGCCAGCAGCTTAGGGGGGGCCAGCGACGAGCAGTACTTC. This codes for CASSLGGASDEQYF.

This sequence joins TRBV5-1 and TRBJ2-7; weak D call: TRBD1 (6 bases). V lost 4 bases to trimming and J lost 1 base, with 15 bases between them. This CDR3 has 15 amino acids. Germline V gene lookup returns CDR1 SGHRS and CDR2 YFSETQ. CDR3 DNA: TGCGCCAGCAGCAGCACACAGGGTGGGTCCTACGAGCAGTACTTC. Translating gives CASSSTQGGSYEQYF.

V gene TRBV27 combines with J gene TRBJ1-1; D gene ambiguous. Germline V gene lookup returns CDR1 MNHEY and CDR2 SMNVEV (reference sequence). The CDR3 consists of 13 residues. The V end was cut by 8 bases, the J end by 0 bases, with 10 bases between. The CDR3 region has the DNA TGTGCCAGCGGTTCATTTATGAACACTGAAGCTTTCTTT. It translates to CASGSFMNTEAFF.